Following are 8 T cell receptor beta chains from one sample sequenced in a study of blood T cell repertoires in COVID-19. Some clones are missing from TCRdb's copy, which holds only in-frame ones; the method was immunoSEQ multiplex PCR. The sample includes tens of thousands of clones, approximately 80% of them seen just once. Sequencing was done on a sample of peripheral blood. The source of these receptors is a man older than 75 with COVID-19, enrolled during active disease.

The chain recombines TRBV30 with TRBJ2-7, with D maybe TRBD2 (6 bases). The CDR3 length is 14 residues. Germline V gene sequence: CDR1 GTSNPN, CDR2 SVGIG (reference sequence). V was cut by 0 bases and J by 7 bases, with 16 bases left in between. The CDR3 here is CAWSVGGMSREQYV. CDR3 sequence (DNA): TGTGCCTGGAGTGTTGGCGGGATGAGTCGAGAGCAGTACGTC.

The rearrangement uses TRBV12-3 or TRBV12-4 and TRBJ1-4; D remains ambiguous. Trimming took off 7 bases at V and 8 bases at J, with 14 bases between the two ends. The CDR3 is made up of 13 amino acids. CDR3 DNA: TGTGCCAGCAAGCGAACGCAGAGGGAAAAACTGTTTTTT. It translates to CASKRTQREKLFF.

Here the CDR3 reads CASSGGPEGWGEQYF. CDR3 bases: TGTGCCAGCAGCGGAGGGCCTGAGGGATGGGGCGAGCAGTACTTC. The J gene is TRBJ2-7, the V gene TRBV9; a possible D gene is TRBD2 (5 bases). The V end was cut by 3 bases, the J end by 6 bases, with 19 bases between. CDR1 and CDR2 from the germline V gene are SGDLS and YYNGEE. This CDR3 is 15 amino acids long.

This clone turned up a few times. The rearrangement links TRBV7-7 to TRBJ1-6; TRBD1 aligns across 9 bases. The germline gives CDR1 SSHAT, CDR2 FNYEAQ (reference sequence). This CDR3 has 14 residues. With V trimmed by 5 bases and J by 8 bases, 4 bases remained unmatched. The CDR3 here is CASSLTGGDSPLHF. The DNA of the CDR3 is TGTGCCAGCAGCCTAACAGGGGGCGATTCACCCCTCCACTTT.

This clone was found once. This rearrangement joins TRBV6-1 to TRBJ1-2; D is perhaps TRBD1 (6 bases). CDR3 length: 15 residues. The germline V gene has CDR1 MNHNS and CDR2 SASEGT. V lost 1 base to trimming and J lost 3 bases, with 12 bases between them. CDR3 DNA sequence: TGTGCCAGCAGTGAAGTAGCAGGGGAGTACTATGGCTACACCTTC. Amino acids: CASSEVAGEYYGYTF.

J is TRBJ2-2 and V is TRBV10-3, with TRBD1 matching 7 bases. Germline V gene data show CDR1 as ENHRY and CDR2 as SYGVKD. Trimming cost V 5 bases and J 6 bases; bases outside gene matches: 9. The CDR3 spans 15 residues. Here the CDR3 reads CAISRDSNFAGELFF. The CDR3 DNA is TGTGCCATCAGTCGGGACAGCAATTTCGCCGGGGAGCTGTTTTTT.

This chain connects TRBV9 to TRBJ1-3, with a possible D match to TRBD1 (5 bases). CDR3 length: 14 amino acids. Trimming took 5 bases from V and 0 from J, leaving 9 bases between them. Germline CDR1 and CDR2: SGDLS and YYNGEE. CDR3 amino acids: CASRGGYSGNTIYF. Written as DNA, the CDR3 is TGTGCCAGCAGGGGGGGATACTCTGGAAACACCATATATTTT.

The chain carries TRBV30 and TRBJ1-4, with 8 bases lining up with TRBD1. V shed 5 bases and J 9 bases; nucleotides not matched to a gene: 8. The CDR3 covers 13 residues. CDR1 GTSNPN and CDR2 SVGIG come from the germline V gene (reference sequence). In nucleotides, the CDR3 is TGTGCCTGGGATCCGGGACAGGATAAAAAACTGTTTTTT. It specifies CAWDPGQDKKLFF.